The 23 T cell receptor beta chains below come from one sample, sequenced in a study of blood T cell repertoires in COVID-19. Only in-frame clones appear in the TCRdb table, and some are missing; sequencing was by immunoSEQ multiplex PCR. The sample includes 100,000 or so clones, roughly 81% seen only once; the top ten take roughly a tenth. Source material: peripheral blood. The origin of the receptors is a woman in her 70s with acute or convalescent COVID-19.

This clone was seen repeatedly, ten times or more. This chain links TRBV5-1 with TRBJ2-7, with 14 bases that match TRBD2. With 4 bases clipped from V and 5 bases from J, the junction kept 5 bases outside the gene matches. Looked up from germline, CDR1 is SGHRS and CDR2 is YFSETQ. The CDR3 covers 15 residues. The DNA for the CDR3 is TGCGCCAGCAGCCTGGGACTAGCGGGAGAGGACGAGCAGTACTTC. It translates to CASSLGLAGEDEQYF.

The V and J genes are TRBV29-1 and TRBJ1-1; D is possibly TRBD1 (6 bases). This CDR3 comprises 12 residues. The germline V gene encodes CDR1 SQVTM and CDR2 ANQGSEA. The germline V and J ends were trimmed by 7 bases and 7 bases, with 16 bases remaining between them. This CDR3 is CSGKTGTGEAFF. CDR3 nucleotides: TGCAGCGGGAAAACAGGGACGGGTGAAGCTTTCTTT. Full variable domain (outside the CDR3, taken from reference TRBV29-1 and TRBJ1-1): SAVISQKPSRDICQRGTSLTIQCQVDSQVTMMFWYRQQPGQSLTLIATANQGSEATYESGFVIDKFPISRPNLTFSTLTVSNMSPEDSSIYLCSGKTGTGEAFFGQGTRLTVV.

The chain is built from TRBV5-1 and TRBJ2-1; D gene unclear. Germline CDR1 and CDR2: SGHRS and YFSETQ. The CDR3 extends over 14 amino acids. V gave up 1 base and J gave up 6 bases, with 11 bases separating them. The CDR3 reads CASSLFLVGNEQFF. In DNA, the CDR3 is TGCGCCAGCAGCTTGTTCCTAGTAGGCAATGAGCAGTTCTTC.

The rearrangement uses TRBV7-9 and TRBJ2-1; 7 positions agree with TRBD1. The junction had 16 bases not matched to a gene; V was cut back by 0 bases and J by 8 bases. CDR3 length: 18 amino acids. Germline-derived CDR1 and CDR2 are SEHNR and FQNEAQ (reference sequence). The DNA for the CDR3 is TGTGCCAGCAGCTTAGCGGGATGGACAGGCTATTTGGCCGATGAGCAGTTCTTC. Translating gives CASSLAGWTGYLADEQFF.

V gene TRBV2 combines with J gene TRBJ2-7; D is possibly TRBD1 (5 bases). Germline values: CDR1 SNHLY, CDR2 FYNNEI. V dropped 4 bases and J dropped 5 bases, with 21 bases sitting between them. The CDR3 is made up of 16 amino acids. In DNA, the CDR3 is TGTGCCAGCAGTGCCCCCGGCAGGGCCCAGGTGGACGAGCAGTACTTC. Translating it yields CASSAPGRAQVDEQYF.

The sample holds one count of this clone. This chain joins TRBV4-2 and TRBJ2-3; TRBD2 aligns across 8 bases. This CDR3 has 14 residues. With 0 bases clipped from V and 13 bases from J, the junction kept 9 bases outside the gene matches. Germline CDR1 is LGHNA and CDR2 is YNFKEQ. CDR3 DNA sequence: TGTGCCAGCAGCCAAGACGCTATAGCGGGAAGGGAGTATTTT. It codes for CASSQDAIAGREYF.

V is TRBV4-1 and J is TRBJ1-2; TRBD1 aligns across 10 bases. With V trimmed by 4 bases and J by 6 bases, 20 bases remained unmatched. Germline loops: CDR1 MGHRA, CDR2 YSYEKL. The length of the CDR3 is 19 residues. CDR3 amino acids: CASSRGALRTGGKLDGYTF. The CDR3 DNA reads TGCGCCAGCAGCCGGGGGGCTCTAAGGACAGGGGGAAAATTAGATGGCTACACCTTC.

The chain carries TRBV6-1 and TRBJ2-1, with a possible D match to TRBD2 (6 bases). Trimming pared 2 bases from V and 12 bases from J, leaving 20 bases between. CDR1 MNHNS and CDR2 SASEGT come from the germline V gene. This CDR3 has 15 residues. The CDR3 protein is CASSEWTWVVGGQFF. In DNA form, the CDR3 reads TGTGCCAGCAGTGAATGGACATGGGTGGTCGGGGGGCAGTTCTTC.

The gene calls are TRBV5-1 and TRBJ2-1; 8 bases are a match to TRBD2. The trim removed 2 bases at V and 2 bases at J, leaving 3 bases unmatched. This CDR3 contains 15 residues. Germline values: CDR1 SGHRS, CDR2 YFSETQ. The CDR3 sequence is CASSFAGGAYNEQFF. The CDR3, as DNA: TGCGCCAGCAGCTTTGCCGGGGGGGCCTACAATGAGCAGTTCTTC.

DNA of the CDR3: TGTGCCAGCAGTGCTGACCCCGGGACAGGGCGCTACGAGCAGTACTTC. Translated: CASSADPGTGRYEQYF. The chain has TRBV6-1 and TRBJ2-7; TRBD1 matches at 9 bases. Trimming cost V 4 bases and J 3 bases; bases outside gene matches: 10. Germline CDR1 MNHNS, CDR2 SASEGT. The CDR3 loop spans 16 amino acids.

This chain joins TRBV18 and TRBJ1-2; D gene uncertain. V lost 3 bases to trimming and J lost 9 bases, with 17 bases between them. The CDR3 sequence is 14 residues long. CDR1 and CDR2 (germline): KGHSH, LQKENI. CDR3 loop: CASSPDWTQVSYTF. The CDR3 region has the DNA TGTGCCAGCTCACCCGACTGGACTCAAGTCAGCTACACCTTC.

The chain combines TRBV6-6 with TRBJ2-1; D is uncertain. The CDR3 spans 12 residues. V was trimmed by 6 bases and J by 5 bases, leaving 8 bases between them. Per germline, CDR1 MNHNY and CDR2 SVGAGI (reference sequence). The CDR3 spells CASRPGDNEQFF. DNA of the CDR3: TGTGCCAGCAGACCCGGAGACAATGAGCAGTTCTTC.

The chain is built from TRBV18 and TRBJ2-5, with TRBD1 matching 8 bases. Germline CDR1 KGHSH, CDR2 LQKENI. The CDR3 is 16 amino acids. V dropped 3 bases and J dropped 5; count of bases not matched to a gene: 11. CDR3 sequence: CASSPKLMTGDETQYF. DNA of the CDR3: TGTGCCAGCTCACCGAAACTAATGACAGGGGATGAGACCCAGTACTTC.

The chain combines TRBV7-2 with TRBJ1-4, with 7 bases identical to TRBD1. The CDR3 covers 16 residues. J gave up 6 bases and V 5 bases, and 12 bases lay outside the gene matches. From germline, CDR1 is SGHTA and CDR2 FQGNSA. DNA for the CDR3: TGTGCCAGCAGCCCCAGGGGGTCAGCTCCTTATGAAAAACTGTTTTTT. This encodes CASSPRGSAPYEKLFF.

This chain connects TRBV25-1 to TRBJ2-1, with D uncertain. Germline V gives CDR1 MGHDK, CDR2 SYGVNS. The CDR3 runs 13 residues. The ends were cut back, 7 bases at V and 0 bases at J, with 7 bases in the middle. CDR3: CASKDSSYNEQFF. CDR3 DNA sequence: TGTGCCAGCAAAGATAGCTCCTACAATGAGCAGTTCTTC.

The chain couples TRBV30 to TRBJ2-3; D possibly corresponds to TRBD2 (5 bases). The length of the CDR3 is 14 residues. V was trimmed by 3 bases and J by 4 bases, leaving 14 bases between them. Germline loops: CDR1 GTSNPN, CDR2 SVGIG (reference sequence). The DNA for the CDR3 is TGTGCCTGGAGAAGAGGGCCGAATGCAGATACGCAGTATTTT. Its protein product is CAWRRGPNADTQYF.

This rearrangement joins TRBV7-2 to TRBJ2-3; TRBD1 agrees at 11 bases. With V trimmed by 1 base and J by 6 bases, 3 bases remained unmatched. Germline V lookup: CDR1 SGHTA, CDR2 FQGNSA. The CDR3 sequence is 15 residues long. In DNA form, the CDR3 reads TGTGCCAGCAGCTTAGGGACAGGGGGCCGGGATACGCAGTATTTT. As protein: CASSLGTGGRDTQYF.

In this sample, this clone turned up once. The chain employs TRBV12-3 or TRBV12-4 and TRBJ2-3; perhaps TRBD2 as D (5 bases). The CDR3 has 13 amino acids. Trimming took off 6 bases at V and 2 bases at J, with 9 bases between the two ends. The DNA for the CDR3 is TGTGCCAGCAGGCGCGGGCACACAGATACGCAGTATTTT. It yields the protein CASRRGHTDTQYF.

The chain links TRBV5-1 to TRBJ1-1, with 10 positions matching TRBD1. The CDR3 has 14 amino acids. With V trimmed by 4 bases and J by 3 bases, 3 bases remained unmatched. Germline V gene data show CDR1 as SGHRS and CDR2 as YFSETQ. CDR3: CASSRGQGDTEAFF. CDR3 nucleotide sequence: TGCGCCAGCAGCCGTGGACAGGGGGACACTGAAGCTTTCTTT.

The chain is built from TRBV9 and TRBJ1-1; D remains unclear. Trimming shortened V by 0 bases and J by 0 bases, and 9 bases separated the two germline ends. Germline V CDR1 and CDR2: SGDLS, YYNGEE. The CDR3 has 15 amino acids. CDR3 DNA sequence: TGTGCCAGCAGCGTAGAGTACACCCTGAACACTGAAGCTTTCTTT. The encoded protein is CASSVEYTLNTEAFF.

The chain couples TRBV10-3 to TRBJ2-1; perhaps TRBD2 as D (6 bases). Between the trimmed V and J ends, which lost 8 bases and 2 bases, there was a span of 16 bases. The CDR3 is 15 residues long. The germline V gene has CDR1 ENHRY and CDR2 SYGVKD. CDR3: CAIRDGGTPYNEQFF. DNA for the CDR3: TGTGCCATCCGCGATGGGGGGACCCCCTACAATGAGCAGTTCTTC.

The rearrangement links TRBV10-1 to TRBJ2-5, with 7 positions matching TRBD1. Trimming took 8 bases from V and 0 from J; bases not matched to a gene: 3. Germline V gene lookup returns CDR1 WNHNN and CDR2 SYGVQD (reference sequence). CDR3 size: 13 residues. CDR3 amino acids: CASPGQHQETQYF. CDR3 in DNA: TGCGCCAGCCCGGGACAGCACCAAGAGACCCAGTACTTC.

The rearrangement uses TRBV24-1 and TRBJ1-4; D not certain. The CDR3 is 17 residues long. CDR1 and CDR2 from the germline V gene are KGHDR and SFDVKD. Trimming removed 3 bases at V and 7 bases at J, with 20 bases between. CDR3 sequence: CATSDPTSEGIPEKLFF. The DNA of the CDR3 is TGTGCCACCAGTGATCCTACCTCCGAGGGAATACCTGAAAAACTGTTTTTT.